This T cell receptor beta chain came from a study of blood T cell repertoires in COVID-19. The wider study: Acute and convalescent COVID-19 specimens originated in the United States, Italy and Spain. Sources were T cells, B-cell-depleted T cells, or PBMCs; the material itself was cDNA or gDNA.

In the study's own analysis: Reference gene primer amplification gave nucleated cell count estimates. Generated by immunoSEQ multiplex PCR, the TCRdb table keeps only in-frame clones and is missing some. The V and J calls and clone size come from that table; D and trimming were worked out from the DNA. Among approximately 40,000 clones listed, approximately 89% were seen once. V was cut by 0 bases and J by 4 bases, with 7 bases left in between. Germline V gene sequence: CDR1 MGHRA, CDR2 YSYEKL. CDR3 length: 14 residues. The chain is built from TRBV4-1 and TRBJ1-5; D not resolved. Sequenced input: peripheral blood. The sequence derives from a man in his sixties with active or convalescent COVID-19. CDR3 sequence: CASSQDGVNQPQHF. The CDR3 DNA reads TGCGCCAGCAGCCAAGATGGAGTTAATCAGCCCCAGCATTTT.